Below are 10 T cell receptor beta chains sequenced from a single sample in a study of blood T cell repertoires in COVID-19. Sequenced by immunoSEQ multiplex PCR; TCRdb stores in-frame clones only, minus some. The repertoire includes approximately 63,000 clones, about nine tenths of them detected once, and 1.3% sits in the top ten. The sequenced sample was peripheral blood. Receptor source: a woman of 80 years or more with acute or convalescent COVID-19.

The V gene is TRBV21-1, the J gene TRBJ1-3. TRBV21-1 is marked as a pseudogene. This CDR3 spans 17 amino acids. The CDR3: CASSHRQQAISGNTIYF. In DNA, the CDR3 is TGTGCCAGCAGCCATAGGCAGCAAGCGATCTCTGGAAACACCATATATTTT.

The rearrangement joins TRBV7-2 to TRBJ1-2; D gene unclear. Germline CDR1 and CDR2: SGHTA and FQGNSA. The germline V and J ends were trimmed by 6 bases and 6 bases, with 20 bases remaining between them. The CDR3 consists of 15 residues. The CDR3, as DNA: TGTGCCAGCAGTCGCCGAGGAGGCACTGAGAATGGCTACACCTTC. Translating it yields CASSRRGGTENGYTF.

The rearrangement links TRBV2 to TRBJ1-3; tentatively, D is TRBD1 (5 bases). The V end lost 5 bases, the J end lost 3 bases, and 8 bases lay between the germline ends. This CDR3 is 13 amino acids long. Per the germline V gene, CDR1 is SNHLY and CDR2 is FYNNEI. DNA for the CDR3: TGTGCCAGCAGTCAGGGTCTTGGAAACACCATATATTTT. Its translation: CASSQGLGNTIYF.

The gene calls are TRBV6-6 and TRBJ2-7, with TRBD2 matching 8 bases. The CDR3 totals 14 residues. CDR1 is MNHNY and CDR2 is SVGAGI in the germline V gene (reference sequence). Trimming at V came to 6 bases and at J to 0 bases, leaving 4 bases not matched to a gene. CDR3 coding DNA: TGTGCCAGCAGCGGACTAGCCAGCTCCTACGAGCAGTACTTC. Translated, it gives CASSGLASSYEQYF.

The rearrangement links TRBV19 to TRBJ2-7; D may be TRBD2 (6 bases). Germline CDR1 reads LNHDA; CDR2 reads SQIVND (reference sequence). The CDR3 is made up of 10 amino acids. CDR3 sequence: CAGLNYEQYF. CDR3 nucleotides: TGTGCGGGACTGAACTACGAGCAGTACTTC.

The CDR3 nucleotides are TGTGCCAGCAGTTTAGTCCCAGGGCCCAGCCCAAATTCACCCCTCCACTTT. Protein product: CASSLVPGPSPNSPLHF. This chain connects TRBV27 to TRBJ1-6; tentative D call: TRBD1 (5 bases). The CDR3 extends over 17 amino acids. Germline CDR1 is MNHEY and CDR2 is SMNVEV (reference sequence). Between the trimmed V and J ends, which lost 2 bases and 7 bases, there was a span of 18 bases.

The V call is TRBV5-1, the J call TRBJ2-5, with 12 positions matching TRBD2. The V segment lost 4 bases and the J segment 4 bases; nucleotides outside the gene matches: 5. The germline CDR1 and CDR2 sequences are SGHRS and YFSETQ. The CDR3 sequence is 15 residues long. The CDR3 coding sequence is TGCGCCAGCAGCGAGGGACTAGCGGGCACAGAGACCCAGTACTTC. It translates to CASSEGLAGTETQYF.

The V gene is TRBV4-2, the J gene TRBJ2-7; the match to TRBD1 covers 9 bases. This CDR3 spans 18 amino acids. Germline V gene data show CDR1 as LGHNA and CDR2 as YNFKEQ. V shed 2 bases, J shed 0 bases, and the junction held 11 bases outside the gene matches. This chain's CDR3 is CASSQRVIGTGSSYEQYF. The DNA for the CDR3 is TGTGCCAGCAGCCAACGAGTCATCGGGACAGGGAGCTCCTACGAGCAGTACTTC.

The rearrangement links TRBV28 to TRBJ1-2, with 7 bases identical to TRBD1. With V trimmed by 4 bases and J by 5 bases, 10 bases remained unmatched. The CDR3 loop spans 15 amino acids. From germline, CDR1 is MDHEN and CDR2 SYDVKM. Written as DNA, the CDR3 is TGTGCCAGCAGTTACTCATCGGGACAGTTATATGGCTACACCTTC. Its protein product is CASSYSSGQLYGYTF.

The chain carries TRBV7-2 and TRBJ2-7; 7 positions agree with TRBD1. V lost 1 base to trimming and J lost 2 bases; unmatched junction nucleotides: 5. The CDR3 sequence is 15 residues long. CDR1 is SGHTA and CDR2 is FQGNSA in the germline V gene. The DNA for the CDR3 is TGTGCCAGCAGCTTAGTGTTGGGACAGACCTACGAGCAGTACTTC. Residues: CASSLVLGQTYEQYF.